Listed here are 30 T cell receptor beta chains from one sample, sequenced in a study of cytomegalovirus exposure and HLA in healthy donors. This table comes from immunoSEQ multiplex PCR, and its TCRdb copy is limited to in-frame clones, with some not included. The table lists 100,000 to 120,000 clones, more than 85% of them singletons. Source material: PBMCs. Every receptor here comes from a young woman in good health and CMV-seropositive.

This clone was seen more than once but under ten times. The chain carries TRBV10-3 and TRBJ1-5; TRBD1 might be the D (5 bases). V shed 4 bases and J shed 8 bases, with 15 bases lying between them. Per the germline V gene, CDR1 is ENHRY and CDR2 is SYGVKD. There are 14 residues in the CDR3. The CDR3 reads CAISGGSGAEPQHF. In DNA form, the CDR3 reads TGTGCCATCAGTGGAGGAAGTGGGGCAGAGCCCCAGCATTTT.

This clone appeared a few times. The chain combines TRBV6-1 with TRBJ1-2; TRBD1 might be the D (6 bases). Trimming removed 6 bases from V and 1 base from J, with 9 bases in between. This CDR3 has 13 amino acids. Germline CDR1 reads MNHNS; CDR2 reads SASEGT. CDR3 in DNA: TGTGCCAGCAGCATGGACAGTAACTATGGCTACACCTTC. It translates to CASSMDSNYGYTF.

The chain combines TRBV6-5 with TRBJ2-1; tentative D call: TRBD1 (7 bases). The CDR3 sequence is 11 residues long. Germline CDR1 and CDR2: MNHEY and SVGAGI. V lost 5 bases and J lost 13, with 12 bases in between. CDR3 residues: CASSVQGTQFF. As DNA, the CDR3 is TGTGCCAGCAGTGTACAGGGGACTCAGTTCTTC.

This sequence joins TRBV7-9 and TRBJ2-7; D perhaps matches TRBD2 (5 bases). The CDR3 consists of 15 residues. V was clipped by 3 bases and J by 0 bases, with 12 bases between them. CDR1 and CDR2 (germline): SEHNR, FQNEAQ (reference sequence). The CDR3 DNA follows: TGTGCCAGCAGCTTTGAAGGACTCGGCTCCTACGAGCAGTACTTC. Residues: CASSFEGLGSYEQYF.

J is TRBJ1-1 and V is TRBV6-1; a weak D match, TRBD1 (6 bases). CDR3 length: 12 amino acids. In germline, CDR1 is MNHNS, CDR2 SASEGT. Deletions cut 5 bases from V and 10 bases from J, with 14 bases between. The CDR3 bases are TGTGCCAGCAGTCCCCGGCAGGGGACAGCTTTCTTT. Amino acids: CASSPRQGTAFF.

This clone was seen only once. The CDR3 region is CASSIGVRPGETQYF. CDR3 sequence (DNA): TGTGCCAGTAGTATTGGGGTCCGTCCGGGGGAGACCCAGTACTTC. This chain connects TRBV19 to TRBJ2-5; D is perhaps TRBD2 (5 bases). This CDR3 is built from 15 residues. Trimming removed 3 bases from V and 5 bases from J, with 16 bases in between. Per the germline V gene, CDR1 is LNHDA and CDR2 is SQIVND (reference sequence). The complete variable domain, with remaining parts taken from reference TRBV19 and TRBJ2-5, reads DGGITQSPKYLFRKEGQNVTLSCEQNLNHDAMYWYRQDPGQGLRLIYYSQIVNDFQKGDIAEGYSVSREKKESFPLTVTSAQKNPTAFYLCASSIGVRPGETQYFGPGTRLLVL.

The chain is built from TRBV2 and TRBJ2-1; D perhaps matches TRBD1 (6 bases). CDR1 and CDR2 from the germline V gene are SNHLY and FYNNEI. The length of the CDR3 is 16 residues. V was cut by 6 bases and J by 0 bases, with 15 bases left in between. The CDR3 coding sequence is TGTGCCAGCAGGGGTGACAGGTTCGGCTCCTACAATGAGCAGTTCTTC. Translated, it gives CASRGDRFGSYNEQFF.

The chain carries TRBV5-1 and TRBJ2-1; D unclear. Germline V gene lookup returns CDR1 SGHRS and CDR2 YFSETQ. Trimming pared 1 base from V and 6 bases from J, leaving 8 bases between. This CDR3 is 13 amino acids long. In DNA, the CDR3 is TGCGCCAGCAGCTTGTTTGGCCCCAATGAGCAGTTCTTC. Translated, it gives CASSLFGPNEQFF.

V and J are TRBV5-1 and TRBJ2-3; 15 bases line up with TRBD2. V lost 4 bases and J lost 5; bases outside the gene matches: 2. CDR1 and CDR2 from the germline V gene are SGHRS and YFSETQ. The CDR3 has 15 residues. CDR3 sequence reads: CASSPGLAGGDTQYF. The DNA of the CDR3 is TGCGCCAGCAGCCCGGGACTAGCGGGGGGAGATACGCAGTATTTT.

The chain employs TRBV6-5 and TRBJ1-1; TRBD1 might be the D (6 bases). The CDR3 has 13 amino acids. The V and J ends lost 4 bases and 4 bases respectively, with 10 bases between them. CDR1 and CDR2 (germline): MNHEY, SVGAGI. This chain's CDR3 is CASSSTGSTEAFF. The CDR3 DNA sequence: TGTGCCAGCAGTTCAACAGGGAGCACTGAAGCTTTCTTT.

This clone was seen just once. The V and J genes are TRBV7-9 and TRBJ1-3; 10 bases map to TRBD1. Germline CDR1 reads SEHNR; CDR2 reads FQNEAQ (reference sequence). V shed 5 bases and J 0 bases; nucleotides not matched to a gene: 4. There are 16 residues in the CDR3. This chain's CDR3 is CASSRGQGSSGNTIYF. In DNA, the CDR3 is TGTGCCAGCAGCCGGGGACAGGGGTCCTCTGGAAACACCATATATTTT.

The chain is built from TRBV9 and TRBJ1-6, with a possible D match to TRBD1 (5 bases). CDR1 SGDLS and CDR2 YYNGEE come from the germline V gene. CDR3 length: 16 residues. V was shortened by 3 bases and J by 7 bases, with 17 bases between the two germline ends. As DNA, the CDR3 is TGTGCCAGCAGCGCTGGGGGGGGACTCGACAATTCACCCCTCCACTTT. Residues: CASSAGGGLDNSPLHF.

The CDR3 sequence: CASKIAGNYNEQFF. The CDR3 DNA reads as TGTGCCAGCAAGATAGCGGGGAACTACAATGAGCAGTTCTTC. V gene TRBV28 combines with J gene TRBJ2-1; 8 bases align to TRBD2. The CDR3 has 14 amino acids. Trimming removed 7 bases from V and 3 bases from J; junction bases left unmatched: 5. The germline V gene encodes CDR1 MDHEN and CDR2 SYDVKM. The full variable domain, its missing parts supplied by reference TRBV28 and TRBJ2-1, is DVKVTQSSRYLVKRTGEKVFLECVQDMDHENMFWYRQDPGLGLRLIYFSYDVKMKEKGDIPEGYSVSREKKERFSLILESASTNQTSMYLCASKIAGNYNEQFFGPGTRLTVL.

The V gene is TRBV10-3, the J gene TRBJ2-3; 8 bases agree with TRBD2. Germline CDR1 ENHRY, CDR2 SYGVKD. CDR3 size: 11 residues. The V segment lost 9 bases and the J segment 6 bases; nucleotides outside the gene matches: 2. The CDR3 sequence: CAITGGDTQYF. CDR3 bases: TGTGCCATAACGGGGGGGGATACGCAGTATTTT.

This clone turned up a few times. J is TRBJ2-1 and V is TRBV27, with TRBD2 as a possible D gene (6 bases). The V end was cut by 5 bases, the J end by 6 bases, with 20 bases between. Germline V gives CDR1 MNHEY, CDR2 SMNVEV (reference sequence). CDR3 length equals 16 residues. CDR3 protein: CASSKPSGTLINEQFF. Here the CDR3 DNA reads TGTGCCAGCAGTAAGCCATCCGGGACTCTAATCAATGAGCAGTTCTTC.

The V call is TRBV5-1, the J call TRBJ2-7; no clear D gene. This CDR3 region has 14 residues. Germline-derived CDR1 and CDR2 are SGHRS and YFSETQ. V was shortened by 0 bases and J by 2 bases, with 9 bases between the two germline ends. CDR3 loop: CASSLERTTYEQYF. The CDR3 DNA is TGCGCCAGCAGCTTGGAGCGCACCACCTACGAGCAGTACTTC.

This sequence joins TRBV28 and TRBJ2-3; 13 positions agree with TRBD2. Germline V gives CDR1 MDHEN, CDR2 SYDVKM. V was pared by 4 bases and J by 4 bases, with 17 bases of the junction left unmatched. CDR3 size: 20 residues. CDR3 in DNA: TGTGCCAGCAGTTGGTGGACTAGCGGGAGTACTTCAATACCTGCAGATACGCAGTATTTT. Its protein product is CASSWWTSGSTSIPADTQYF.

The V and J genes are TRBV19 and TRBJ1-5; no clear D. Germline loops: CDR1 LNHDA, CDR2 SQIVND (reference sequence). Trimming cost V 3 bases and J 5 bases, with 17 bases left between them. The CDR3 sequence is 16 residues long. CDR3 in DNA: TGTGCCAGTAGTATCTGGTTGGCCCGCGGGTATCAGCCCCAGCATTTT. Protein product: CASSIWLARGYQPQHF. The complete variable domain, with remaining parts taken from reference TRBV19 and TRBJ1-5, reads DGGITQSPKYLFRKEGQNVTLSCEQNLNHDAMYWYRQDPGQGLRLIYYSQIVNDFQKGDIAEGYSVSREKKESFPLTVTSAQKNPTAFYLCASSIWLARGYQPQHFGDGTRLSIL.

The V gene is TRBV7-9, the J gene TRBJ1-1, with 12 bases aligning to TRBD1. Germline CDR1 and CDR2: SEHNR and FQNEAQ (reference sequence). This CDR3 has 19 residues. Trimming at V came to 3 bases and at J to 7 bases, leaving 18 bases not matched to a gene. CDR3 bases: TGTGCCAGCAGCTTTAAGACTTTTTTGGGACAGGGGGCGGGCGGTGAAGCTTTCTTT. Amino acid sequence: CASSFKTFLGQGAGGEAFF.

The gene calls are TRBV10-3 and TRBJ2-7; D is possibly TRBD1 (5 bases). The CDR3 spans 14 residues. V was shortened by 3 bases and J by 2 bases, with 11 bases between the two germline ends. The germline CDR1 and CDR2 sequences are ENHRY and SYGVKD. CDR3 in amino acids: CAISDRQTAYEQYF. CDR3 bases: TGTGCCATCAGTGACAGACAGACAGCCTACGAGCAGTACTTC.

V is TRBV27 and J is TRBJ1-5; 8 nucleotides agree with TRBD1. Trimming removed 5 bases from V and 4 bases from J; junction bases left unmatched: 7. CDR3 length: 15 amino acids. Germline V gene data show CDR1 as MNHEY and CDR2 as SMNVEV (reference sequence). The CDR3 is CASSDGQGINQPQHF. The DNA of the CDR3 is TGTGCCAGCAGTGACGGACAGGGCATTAATCAGCCCCAGCATTTT.

This clone was observed once. The chain couples TRBV2 to TRBJ2-1, with 7 bases matching TRBD1. The junction had 4 bases not matched to a gene; V was cut back by 2 bases and J by 6 bases. Germline CDR1 and CDR2: SNHLY and FYNNEI. The CDR3 is 14 residues long. CDR3 amino acids: CASSEQGVGNEQFF. CDR3 sequence (DNA): TGTGCCAGCAGTGAACAGGGGGTCGGCAATGAGCAGTTCTTC. Using reference TRBV2 and TRBJ2-1 for the parts outside the CDR3, the full variable domain is EPEVTQTPSHQVTQMGQEVILRCVPISNHLYFYWYRQILGQKVEFLVSFYNNEISEKSEIFDDQFSVERPDGSNFTLKIRSTKLEDSAMYFCASSEQGVGNEQFFGPGTRLTVL.

The rearrangement links TRBV2 to TRBJ1-5; TRBD1 matches 8 bases. The length of the CDR3 is 16 residues. Per the germline V gene, CDR1 is SNHLY and CDR2 is FYNNEI. V shed 3 bases, J shed 3 bases, and the junction held 7 bases outside the gene matches. Here the CDR3 reads CASSDSPGQVNQPQHF. Here the CDR3 DNA reads TGTGCCAGCAGTGACTCCCCGGGACAGGTCAATCAGCCCCAGCATTTT. The whole variable domain, filled in from reference TRBV2 and TRBJ1-5, reads EPEVTQTPSHQVTQMGQEVILRCVPISNHLYFYWYRQILGQKVEFLVSFYNNEISEKSEIFDDQFSVERPDGSNFTLKIRSTKLEDSAMYFCASSDSPGQVNQPQHFGDGTRLSIL.

This sequence joins TRBV11-2 and TRBJ2-1; perhaps TRBD1 as D (6 bases). V dropped 5 bases and J dropped 3 bases, with 11 bases sitting between them. The CDR3 consists of 14 residues. Germline CDR1 and CDR2: SGHAT and FQNNGV. Here the CDR3 reads CASSRPGVYNEQFF. The CDR3 DNA reads as TGTGCCAGCAGCCGCCCAGGGGTCTACAATGAGCAGTTCTTC.

The V and J genes are TRBV2 and TRBJ2-7, with 11 positions matching TRBD1. CDR1 is SNHLY, CDR2 FYNNEI, per germline. V lost 3 bases and J lost 3; bases outside the gene matches: 7. The CDR3 length is 16 residues. The DNA of the CDR3 is TGTGCCAGCAGTGACGAAACCGGGACAGGGGGCTACGAGCAGTACTTC. Its protein is CASSDETGTGGYEQYF. The whole variable domain, filled in from reference TRBV2 and TRBJ2-7, reads EPEVTQTPSHQVTQMGQEVILRCVPISNHLYFYWYRQILGQKVEFLVSFYNNEISEKSEIFDDQFSVERPDGSNFTLKIRSTKLEDSAMYFCASSDETGTGGYEQYFGPGTRLTVT.

CDR3 amino acids: CASSKGAGGYEQYF. The DNA for the CDR3 is TGTGCCAGCAGCAAGGGGGCGGGAGGATACGAGCAGTACTTC. The chain recombines TRBV11-3 with TRBJ2-7; D might be TRBD2 (8 bases). Germline CDR1 SGHNT, CDR2 YENEEA. The CDR3 spans 14 residues. V gave up 5 bases and J gave up 4 bases, with 15 bases separating them.

The CDR3 coding sequence is TGTGCCACCAGGGTCGCAGGTTCGAATGAGCAGTTCTTC. It yields the protein CATRVAGSNEQFF. The rearrangement uses TRBV15 and TRBJ2-1; D remains unclear. V was trimmed by 6 bases and J by 7 bases, leaving 13 bases between them. The CDR3 runs to 13 residues. The germline V gene has CDR1 LNHNV and CDR2 YYDKDF (reference sequence).

This clone has just one count. V usage is TRBV9 and J usage is TRBJ2-7, with 7 bases aligning to TRBD2. V dropped 4 bases and J dropped 6; count of bases not matched to a gene: 13. The germline CDR1 and CDR2 sequences are SGDLS and YYNGEE. CDR3 size: 15 residues. CDR3 bases: TGTGCCAGCAGCCCCCACGGGGACTACCCTGGCGAGCAGTACTTC. Translating gives CASSPHGDYPGEQYF. The variable domain in full, completed from reference TRBV9 and TRBJ2-7, reads DSGVTQTPKHLITATGQRVTLRCSPRSGDLSVYWYQQSLDQGLQFLIQYYNGEERAKGNILERFSAQQFPDLHSELNLSSLELGDSALYFCASSPHGDYPGEQYFGPGTRLTVT.

The genes are TRBV19 and TRBJ2-2, with 8 bases that match TRBD1. Germline CDR1 and CDR2: LNHDA and SQIVND (reference sequence). CDR3 length: 17 residues. Unmatched junction bases numbered 11, after V lost 7 bases and J lost 1 base. CDR3 residues: CASKSLWDRRNTGELFF. The CDR3 DNA reads as TGTGCCAGTAAGTCCCTATGGGACAGGCGGAACACCGGGGAGCTGTTTTTT.

Notes on this clone: The junction does not match germline at one end; this may be a read error. This rearrangement joins TRBV19 to TRBJ2-2; a weak D match, TRBD1 (5 bases). Germline CDR1 and CDR2: LNHDA and SQIVND (reference sequence). This CDR3 spans 14 amino acids. CDR3 nucleotide sequence: TGTGCCAGTACCCCATCAGGGAACCCCGGGGAGCTGTTTTTT. Its translation: CASTPSGNPGELFF.